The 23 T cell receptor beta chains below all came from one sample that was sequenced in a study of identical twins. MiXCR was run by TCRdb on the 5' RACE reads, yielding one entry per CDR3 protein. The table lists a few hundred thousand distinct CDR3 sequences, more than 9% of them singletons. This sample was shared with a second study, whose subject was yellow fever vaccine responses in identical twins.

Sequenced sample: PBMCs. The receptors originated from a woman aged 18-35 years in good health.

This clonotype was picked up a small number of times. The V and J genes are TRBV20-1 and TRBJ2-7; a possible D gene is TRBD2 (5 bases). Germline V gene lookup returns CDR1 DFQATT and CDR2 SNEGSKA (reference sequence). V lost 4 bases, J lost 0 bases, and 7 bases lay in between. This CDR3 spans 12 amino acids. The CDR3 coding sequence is TGCAGTGCTATAGGGAGCTCCTACGAGCAGTACTTC. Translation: CSAIGSSYEQYF.

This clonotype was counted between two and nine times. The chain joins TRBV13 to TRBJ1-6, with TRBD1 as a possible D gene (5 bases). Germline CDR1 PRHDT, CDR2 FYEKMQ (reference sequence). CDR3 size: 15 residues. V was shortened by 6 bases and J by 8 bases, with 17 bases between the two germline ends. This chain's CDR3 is CASRELVQGDSPLHF. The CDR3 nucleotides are TGTGCCAGCAGAGAATTGGTCCAAGGGGATTCACCCCTCCACTTT.

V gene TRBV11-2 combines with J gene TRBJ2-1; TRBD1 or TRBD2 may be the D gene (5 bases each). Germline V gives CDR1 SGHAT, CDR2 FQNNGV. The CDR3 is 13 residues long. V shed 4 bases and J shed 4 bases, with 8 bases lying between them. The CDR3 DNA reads TGTGCCAGCAGCTCGGGGCGGTACAATGAGCAGTTCTTC. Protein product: CASSSGRYNEQFF.

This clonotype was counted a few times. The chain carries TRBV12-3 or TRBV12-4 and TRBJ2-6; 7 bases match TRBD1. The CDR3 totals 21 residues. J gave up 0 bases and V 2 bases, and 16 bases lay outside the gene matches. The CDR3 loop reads CASSLYAPGTALISGANVLTF. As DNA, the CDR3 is TGTGCCAGCAGTTTATACGCGCCCGGGACAGCCTTAATCTCTGGGGCCAACGTCCTGACTTTC.

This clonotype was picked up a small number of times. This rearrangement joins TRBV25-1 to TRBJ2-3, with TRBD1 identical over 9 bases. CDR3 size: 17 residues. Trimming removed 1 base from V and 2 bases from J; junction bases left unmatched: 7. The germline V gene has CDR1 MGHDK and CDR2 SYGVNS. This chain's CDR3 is CASSELLRTGDTDTQYF. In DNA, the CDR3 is TGTGCCAGCAGTGAATTACTAAGGACAGGGGACACAGATACGCAGTATTTT.

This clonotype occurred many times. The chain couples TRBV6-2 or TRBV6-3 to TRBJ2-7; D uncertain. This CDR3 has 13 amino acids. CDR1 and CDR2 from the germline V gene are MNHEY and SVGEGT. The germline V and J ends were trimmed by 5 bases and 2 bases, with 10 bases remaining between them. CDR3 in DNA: TGTGCCAGCAGTCCATCACAAGCCTACGAGCAGTACTTC. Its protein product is CASSPSQAYEQYF.

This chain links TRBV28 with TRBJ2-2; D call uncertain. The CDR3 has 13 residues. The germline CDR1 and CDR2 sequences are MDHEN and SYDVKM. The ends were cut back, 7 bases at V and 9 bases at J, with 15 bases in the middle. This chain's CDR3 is CASIPPGGRELFF. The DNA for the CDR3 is TGTGCCAGCATTCCCCCGGGTGGCCGGGAGCTGTTTTTT.

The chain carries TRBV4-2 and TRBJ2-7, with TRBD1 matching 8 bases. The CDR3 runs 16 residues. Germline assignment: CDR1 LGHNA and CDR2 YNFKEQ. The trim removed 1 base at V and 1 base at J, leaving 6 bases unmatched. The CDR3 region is CASSQATDRVSYEQYF. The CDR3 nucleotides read TGTGCCAGCAGCCAAGCAACGGACAGGGTATCCTACGAGCAGTACTTC.

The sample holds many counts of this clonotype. CDR3 nucleotides: TGCAGTGCCTCTCAGACTAGCGAAAGCGGATACAATGAGCAGTTCTTC. Its protein product is CSASQTSESGYNEQFF. The genes are TRBV20-1 and TRBJ2-1, with 8 nucleotides matching TRBD2. CDR3 length: 16 amino acids. V was clipped by 6 bases and J by 4 bases; unmatched bases: 14. Looked up from germline, CDR1 is DFQATT and CDR2 is SNEGSKA (reference sequence).

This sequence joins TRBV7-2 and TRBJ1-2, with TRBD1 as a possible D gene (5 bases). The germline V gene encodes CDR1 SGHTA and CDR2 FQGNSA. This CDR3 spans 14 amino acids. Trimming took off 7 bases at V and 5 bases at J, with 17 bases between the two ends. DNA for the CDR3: TGTGCCAGCACCCTATCGGGGGACGGATATGGCTACACCTTC. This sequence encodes CASTLSGDGYGYTF.

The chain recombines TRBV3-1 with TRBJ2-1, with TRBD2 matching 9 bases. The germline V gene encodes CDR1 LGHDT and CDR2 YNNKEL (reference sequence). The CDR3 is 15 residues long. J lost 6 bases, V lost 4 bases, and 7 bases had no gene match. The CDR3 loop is CASSPGLAVSNEQFF. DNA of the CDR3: TGTGCCAGCAGCCCGGGACTAGCAGTTAGCAATGAGCAGTTCTTC.

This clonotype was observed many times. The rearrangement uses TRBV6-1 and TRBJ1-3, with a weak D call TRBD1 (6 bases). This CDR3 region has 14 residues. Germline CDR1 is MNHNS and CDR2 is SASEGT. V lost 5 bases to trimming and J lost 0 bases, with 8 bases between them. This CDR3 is CASSTGISGNTIYF. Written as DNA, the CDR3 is TGTGCCAGCAGTACAGGGATCTCTGGAAACACCATATATTTT.

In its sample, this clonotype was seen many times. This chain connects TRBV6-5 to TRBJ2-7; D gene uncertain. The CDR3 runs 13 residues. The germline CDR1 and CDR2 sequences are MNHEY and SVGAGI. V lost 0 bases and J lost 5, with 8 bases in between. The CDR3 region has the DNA TGTGCCAGCAGTTACTCTTTGGCAGACGAGCAGTACTTC. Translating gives CASSYSLADEQYF.

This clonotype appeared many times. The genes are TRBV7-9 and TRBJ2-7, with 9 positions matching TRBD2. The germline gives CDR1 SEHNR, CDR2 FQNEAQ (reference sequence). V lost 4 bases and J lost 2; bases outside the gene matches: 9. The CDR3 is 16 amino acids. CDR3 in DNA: TGTGCCAGCAGCTCGCCTTCTAGCGGGAAAACCTACGAGCAGTACTTC. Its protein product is CASSSPSSGKTYEQYF.

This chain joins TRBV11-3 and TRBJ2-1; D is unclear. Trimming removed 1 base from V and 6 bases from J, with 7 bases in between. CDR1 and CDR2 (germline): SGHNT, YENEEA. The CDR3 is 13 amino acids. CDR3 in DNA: TGTGCCAGCAGCTTAGCAATAGGCAATGAGCAGTTCTTC. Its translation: CASSLAIGNEQFF.

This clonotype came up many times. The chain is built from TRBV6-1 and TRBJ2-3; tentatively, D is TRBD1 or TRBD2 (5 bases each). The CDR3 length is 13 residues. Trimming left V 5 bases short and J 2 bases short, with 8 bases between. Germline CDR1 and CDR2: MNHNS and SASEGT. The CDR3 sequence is CASSRDHTDTQYF. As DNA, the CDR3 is TGTGCCAGCAGTCGGGACCACACAGATACGCAGTATTTT.

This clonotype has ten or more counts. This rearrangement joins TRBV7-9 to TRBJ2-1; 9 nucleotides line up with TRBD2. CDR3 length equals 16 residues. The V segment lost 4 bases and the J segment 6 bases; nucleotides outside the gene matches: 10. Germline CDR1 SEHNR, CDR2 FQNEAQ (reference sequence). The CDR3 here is CASSYSLAGTGNEQFF. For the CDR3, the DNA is TGTGCCAGCAGCTATTCTCTAGCGGGGACTGGCAATGAGCAGTTCTTC.

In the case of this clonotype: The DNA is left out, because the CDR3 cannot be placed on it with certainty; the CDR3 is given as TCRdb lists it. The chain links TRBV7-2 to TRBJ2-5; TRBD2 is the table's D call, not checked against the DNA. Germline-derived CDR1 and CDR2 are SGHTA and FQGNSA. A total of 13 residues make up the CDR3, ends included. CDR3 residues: CASSFGLGASGKF.

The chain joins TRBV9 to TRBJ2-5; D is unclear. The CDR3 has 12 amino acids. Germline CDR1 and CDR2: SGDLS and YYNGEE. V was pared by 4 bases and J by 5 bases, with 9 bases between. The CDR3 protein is CASSPAEETQYF. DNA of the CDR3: TGTGCCAGCAGCCCTGCAGAGGAGACCCAGTACTTC.

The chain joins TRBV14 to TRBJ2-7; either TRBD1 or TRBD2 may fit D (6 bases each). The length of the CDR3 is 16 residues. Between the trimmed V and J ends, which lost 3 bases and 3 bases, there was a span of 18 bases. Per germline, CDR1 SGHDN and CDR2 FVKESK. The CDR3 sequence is CASSQLADSPLYEQYF. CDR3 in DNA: TGTGCCAGCAGCCAGTTAGCGGACAGCCCCCTCTACGAGCAGTACTTC.

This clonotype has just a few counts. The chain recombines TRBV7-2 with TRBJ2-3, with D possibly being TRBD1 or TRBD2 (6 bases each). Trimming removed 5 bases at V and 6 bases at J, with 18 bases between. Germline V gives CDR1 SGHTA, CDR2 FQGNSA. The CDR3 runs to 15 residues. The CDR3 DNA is TGTGCCAGCAGCCTTAGCTGGGGGGCCGATGATACGCAGTATTTT. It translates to CASSLSWGADDTQYF.

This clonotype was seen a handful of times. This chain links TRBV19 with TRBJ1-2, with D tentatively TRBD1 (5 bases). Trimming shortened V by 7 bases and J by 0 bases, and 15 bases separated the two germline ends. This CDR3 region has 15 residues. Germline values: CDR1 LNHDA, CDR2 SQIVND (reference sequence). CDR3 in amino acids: CASKSGQTANYGYTF. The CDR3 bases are TGTGCCAGTAAATCGGGGCAGACAGCTAACTATGGCTACACCTTC.

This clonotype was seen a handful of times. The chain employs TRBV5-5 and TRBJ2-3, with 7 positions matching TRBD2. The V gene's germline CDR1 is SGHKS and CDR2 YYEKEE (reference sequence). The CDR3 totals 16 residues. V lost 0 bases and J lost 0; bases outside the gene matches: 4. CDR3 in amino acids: CASSLVPGGSTDTQYF. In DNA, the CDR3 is TGTGCCAGCAGCTTGGTCCCGGGGGGAAGCACAGATACGCAGTATTTT.